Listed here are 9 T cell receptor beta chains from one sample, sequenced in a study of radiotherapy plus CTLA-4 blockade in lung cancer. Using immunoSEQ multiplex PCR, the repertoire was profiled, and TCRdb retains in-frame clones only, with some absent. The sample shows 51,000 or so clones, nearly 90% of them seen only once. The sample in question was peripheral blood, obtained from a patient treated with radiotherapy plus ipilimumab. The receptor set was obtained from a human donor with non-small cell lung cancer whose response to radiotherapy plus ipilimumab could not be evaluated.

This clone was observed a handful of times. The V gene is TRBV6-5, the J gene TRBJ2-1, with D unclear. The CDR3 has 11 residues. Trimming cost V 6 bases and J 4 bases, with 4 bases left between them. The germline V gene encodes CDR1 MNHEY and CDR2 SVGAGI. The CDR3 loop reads CASRAYNEQFF. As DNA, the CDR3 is TGTGCCAGCAGGGCATACAATGAGCAGTTCTTC.

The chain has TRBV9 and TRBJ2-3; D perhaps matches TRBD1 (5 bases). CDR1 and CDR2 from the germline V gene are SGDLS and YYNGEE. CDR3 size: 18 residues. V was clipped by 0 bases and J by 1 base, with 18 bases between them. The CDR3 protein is CASSVGGQSLTGTDTQYF. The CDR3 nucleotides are TGTGCCAGCAGCGTAGGTGGTCAAAGCCTGACAGGCACAGATACGCAGTATTTT.

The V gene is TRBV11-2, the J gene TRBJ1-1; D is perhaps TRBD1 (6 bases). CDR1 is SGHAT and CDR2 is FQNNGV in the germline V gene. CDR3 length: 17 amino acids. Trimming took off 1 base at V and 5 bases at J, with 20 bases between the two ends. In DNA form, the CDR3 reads TGTGCCAGCAGCTTAGGTCCCCCCCAGGGGCAAGGGACTGAAGCTTTCTTT. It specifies CASSLGPPQGQGTEAFF. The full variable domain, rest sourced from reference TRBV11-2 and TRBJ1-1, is EAGVAQSPRYKIIEKRQSVAFWCNPISGHATLYWYQQILGQGPKLLIQFQNNGVVDDSQLPKDRFSAERLKGVDSTLKIQPAKLEDSAVYLCASSLGPPQGQGTEAFFGQGTRLTVV.

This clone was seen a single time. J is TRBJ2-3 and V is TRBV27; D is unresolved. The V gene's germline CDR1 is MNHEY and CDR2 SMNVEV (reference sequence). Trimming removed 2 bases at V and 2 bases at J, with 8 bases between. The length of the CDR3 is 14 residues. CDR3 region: CASSLIQNTDTQYF. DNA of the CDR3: TGTGCCAGCAGTTTAATACAAAACACAGATACGCAGTATTTT.

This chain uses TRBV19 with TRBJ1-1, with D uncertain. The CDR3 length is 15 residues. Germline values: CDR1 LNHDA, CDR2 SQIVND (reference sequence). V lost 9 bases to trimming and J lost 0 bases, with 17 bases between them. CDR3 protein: CASNLRGFMNTEAFF. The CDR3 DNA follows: TGTGCCAGCAACCTAAGAGGGTTCATGAACACTGAAGCTTTCTTT.

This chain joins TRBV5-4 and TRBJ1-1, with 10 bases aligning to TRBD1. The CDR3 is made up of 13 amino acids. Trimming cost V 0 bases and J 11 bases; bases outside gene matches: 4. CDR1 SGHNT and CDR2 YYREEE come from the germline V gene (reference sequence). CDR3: CASSLVGQGWAFF. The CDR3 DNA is TGTGCCAGCAGCTTGGTGGGACAGGGGTGGGCTTTCTTT. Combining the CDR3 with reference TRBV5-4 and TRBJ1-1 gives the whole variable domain ETGVTQSPTHLIKTRGQQVTLRCSSQSGHNTVSWYQQALGQGPQFIFQYYREEENGRGNFPPRFSGLQFPNYSSELNVNALELDDSALYLCASSLVGQGWAFFGQGTRLTVV.

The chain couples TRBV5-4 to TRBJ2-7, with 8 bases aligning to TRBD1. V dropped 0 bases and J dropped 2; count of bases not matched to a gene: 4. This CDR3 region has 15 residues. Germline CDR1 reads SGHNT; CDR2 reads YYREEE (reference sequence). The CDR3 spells CASSLAATGAYEQYF. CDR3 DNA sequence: TGTGCCAGCAGCTTGGCCGCGACAGGGGCCTACGAGCAGTACTTC.

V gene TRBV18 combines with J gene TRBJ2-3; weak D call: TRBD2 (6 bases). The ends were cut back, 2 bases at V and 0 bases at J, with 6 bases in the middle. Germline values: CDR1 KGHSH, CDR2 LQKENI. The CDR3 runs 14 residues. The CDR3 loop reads CASSPGGSTDTQYF. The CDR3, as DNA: TGTGCCAGCTCACCAGGAGGGAGCACAGATACGCAGTATTTT. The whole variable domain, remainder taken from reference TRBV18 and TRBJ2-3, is NAGVMQNPRHLVRRRGQEARLRCSPMKGHSHVYWYRQLPEEGLKFMVYLQKENIIDESGMPKERFSAEFPKEGPSILRIQQVVRGDSAAYFCASSPGGSTDTQYFGPGTRLTVL.

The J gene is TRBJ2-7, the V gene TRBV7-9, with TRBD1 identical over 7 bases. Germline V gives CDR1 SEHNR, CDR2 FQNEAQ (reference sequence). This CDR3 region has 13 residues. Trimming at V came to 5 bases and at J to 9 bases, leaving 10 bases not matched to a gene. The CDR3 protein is CASSPSGTATQYF. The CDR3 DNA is TGTGCCAGCAGCCCCTCCGGGACAGCAACGCAGTACTTC.